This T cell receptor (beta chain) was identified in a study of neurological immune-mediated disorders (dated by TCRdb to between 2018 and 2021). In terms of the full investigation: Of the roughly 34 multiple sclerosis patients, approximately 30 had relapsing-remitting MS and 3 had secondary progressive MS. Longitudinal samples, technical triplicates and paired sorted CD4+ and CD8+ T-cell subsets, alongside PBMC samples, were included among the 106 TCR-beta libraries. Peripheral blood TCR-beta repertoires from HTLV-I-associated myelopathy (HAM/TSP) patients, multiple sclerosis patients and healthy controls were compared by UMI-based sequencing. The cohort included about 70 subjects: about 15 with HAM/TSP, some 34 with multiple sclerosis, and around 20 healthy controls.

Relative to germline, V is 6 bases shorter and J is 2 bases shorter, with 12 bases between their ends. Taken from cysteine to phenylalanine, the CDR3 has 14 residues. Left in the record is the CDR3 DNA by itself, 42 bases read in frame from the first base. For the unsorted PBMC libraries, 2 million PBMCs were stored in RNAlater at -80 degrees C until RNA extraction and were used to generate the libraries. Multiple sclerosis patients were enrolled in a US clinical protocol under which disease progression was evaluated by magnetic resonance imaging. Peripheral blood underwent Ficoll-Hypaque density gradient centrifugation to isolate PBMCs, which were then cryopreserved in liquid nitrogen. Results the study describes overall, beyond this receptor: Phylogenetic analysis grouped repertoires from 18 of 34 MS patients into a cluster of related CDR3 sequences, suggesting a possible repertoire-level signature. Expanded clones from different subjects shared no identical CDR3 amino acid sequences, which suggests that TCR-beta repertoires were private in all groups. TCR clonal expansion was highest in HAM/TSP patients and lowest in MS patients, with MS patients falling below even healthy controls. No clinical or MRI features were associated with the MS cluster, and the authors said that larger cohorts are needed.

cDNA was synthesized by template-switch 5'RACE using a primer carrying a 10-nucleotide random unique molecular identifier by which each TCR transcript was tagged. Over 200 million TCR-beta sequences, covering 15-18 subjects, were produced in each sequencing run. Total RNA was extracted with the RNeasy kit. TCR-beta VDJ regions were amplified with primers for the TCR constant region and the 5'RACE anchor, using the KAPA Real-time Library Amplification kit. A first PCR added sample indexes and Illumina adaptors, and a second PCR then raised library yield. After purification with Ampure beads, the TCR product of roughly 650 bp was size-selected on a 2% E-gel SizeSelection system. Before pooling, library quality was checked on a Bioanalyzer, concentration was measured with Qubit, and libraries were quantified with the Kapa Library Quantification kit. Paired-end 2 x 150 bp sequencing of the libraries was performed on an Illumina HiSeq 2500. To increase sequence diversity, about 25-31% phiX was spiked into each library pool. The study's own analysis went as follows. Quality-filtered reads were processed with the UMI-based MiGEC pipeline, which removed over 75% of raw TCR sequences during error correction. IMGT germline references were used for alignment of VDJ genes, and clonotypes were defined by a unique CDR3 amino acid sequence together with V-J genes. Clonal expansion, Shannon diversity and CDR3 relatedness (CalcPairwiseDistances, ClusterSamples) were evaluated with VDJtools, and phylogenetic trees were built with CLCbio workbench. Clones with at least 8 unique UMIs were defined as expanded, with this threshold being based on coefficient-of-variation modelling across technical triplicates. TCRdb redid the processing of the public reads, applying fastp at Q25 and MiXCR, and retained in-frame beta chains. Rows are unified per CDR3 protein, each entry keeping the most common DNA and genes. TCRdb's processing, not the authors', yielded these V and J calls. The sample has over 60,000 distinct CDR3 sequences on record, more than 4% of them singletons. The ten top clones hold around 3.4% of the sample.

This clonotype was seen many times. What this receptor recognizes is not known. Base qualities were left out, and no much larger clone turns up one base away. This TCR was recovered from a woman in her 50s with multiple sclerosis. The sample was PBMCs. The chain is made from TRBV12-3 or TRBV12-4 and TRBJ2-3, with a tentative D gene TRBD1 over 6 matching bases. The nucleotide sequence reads TGTGCCAGCAGGCTACAGGGCTACACAGATACGCAGTATTTT. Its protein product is CASRLQGYTDTQYF.